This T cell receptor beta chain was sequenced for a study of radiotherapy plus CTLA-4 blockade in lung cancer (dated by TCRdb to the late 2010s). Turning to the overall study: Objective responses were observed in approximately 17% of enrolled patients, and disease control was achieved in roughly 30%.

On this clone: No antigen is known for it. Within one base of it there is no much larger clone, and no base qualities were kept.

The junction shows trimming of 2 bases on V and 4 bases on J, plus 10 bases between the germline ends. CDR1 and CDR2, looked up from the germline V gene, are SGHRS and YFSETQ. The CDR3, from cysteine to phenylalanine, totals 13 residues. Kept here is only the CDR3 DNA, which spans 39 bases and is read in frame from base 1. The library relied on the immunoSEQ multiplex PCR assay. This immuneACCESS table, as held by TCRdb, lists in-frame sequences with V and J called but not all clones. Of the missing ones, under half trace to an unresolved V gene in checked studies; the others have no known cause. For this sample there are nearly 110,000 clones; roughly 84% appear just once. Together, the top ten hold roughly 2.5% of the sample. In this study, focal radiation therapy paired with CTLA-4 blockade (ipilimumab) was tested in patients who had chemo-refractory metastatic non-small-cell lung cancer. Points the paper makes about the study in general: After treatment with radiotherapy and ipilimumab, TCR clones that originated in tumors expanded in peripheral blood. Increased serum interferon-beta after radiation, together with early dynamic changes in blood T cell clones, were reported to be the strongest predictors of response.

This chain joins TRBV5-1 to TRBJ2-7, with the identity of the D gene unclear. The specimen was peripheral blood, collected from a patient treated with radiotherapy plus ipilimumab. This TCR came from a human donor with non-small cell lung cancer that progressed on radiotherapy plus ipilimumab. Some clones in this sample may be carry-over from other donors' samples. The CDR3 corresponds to CASSFEGLYEQYF. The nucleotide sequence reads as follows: TGCGCCAGCAGCTTTGAAGGGTTGTACGAGCAGTACTTC.